These T cell receptor beta chains were read from a single sample in a study of siplizumab effects on memory and regulatory T cells. Using immunoSEQ multiplex PCR, the repertoire was profiled, and TCRdb retains in-frame clones only, with some absent. Here the sample spans about 85,000 clones, 85% to 95% being singletons. The sequencing input was CD8+ T cells sorted from blood. These TCRs come from a human donor in good health. CDR3s include the opening cysteine and the closing phenylalanine or tryptophan. A D gene is named only where the DNA matches it firmly. Some rows mark clone size as missing; the rest say once, few, many or name a class of expanded clone.

CDR3nt | CDR3aa | len | j_gene | abundance | d_gene | v_gene
TGTGCCAGCAGCGTAGACAAGCGGGAGCGCAAAGACGGAGATACGCAGTATTTT | CASSVDKRERKDGDTQYF | 18 | TRBJ2-3 | NA | TRBD2 | TRBV9
TGTGCCAGCAGTGAAGGGGACCCAAGCTCCTACGAGCAGTACTTC | CASSEGDPSSYEQYF | 15 | TRBJ2-7 | few | NA | TRBV6-1
TGTGCCAGTAGTATCCACCCGTCGGGCTACGAGCAGTACTTC | CASSIHPSGYEQYF | 14 | TRBJ2-7 | NA | NA | TRBV19
TGTGCCACTGCCCTTGAGGTGGTTGGGGAGCAGTACTTC | CATALEVVGEQYF | 13 | TRBJ2-7 | NA | NA | TRBV7-6
TGTGCCAGCTCGGGGGTGATTTCAGGACCGGAGACCCAGTACTTC | CASSGVISGPETQYF | 15 | TRBJ2-5 | NA | NA | TRBV18
TGCGCCAGCAGCCAGATCCAGAACAGGGTCTCCGAGCAGTACTTC | CASSQIQNRVSEQYF | 15 | TRBJ2-7 | NA | NA | TRBV4-1
TGTGCCAGCAGCCAAGTTGACTATGGGGCCGAGCAGTACTTC | CASSQVDYGAEQYF | 14 | TRBJ2-7 | NA | NA | TRBV11-2
TGCGCCAGCAGCCAACCCCAAGCGGCCCCTACGGGGGGAGATACGCAGTATTTT | CASSQPQAAPTGGDTQYF | 18 | TRBJ2-3 | NA | TRBD2 | TRBV4-1
TGTGCCAGTAGTATAGGTGCGGGGGGGTACAATGAGCAGTTCTTC | CASSIGAGGYNEQFF | 15 | TRBJ2-1 | NA | TRBD2 | TRBV19
TGCAGCGTCGACGAGGGCGAAGACTATGGCTACACCTTC | CSVDEGEDYGYTF | 13 | TRBJ1-2 | NA | NA | TRBV29-1
TGTGCCAGCAGCTTAGGACTCGGGTTAGCTTGGGAGCAGTACTTC | CASSLGLGLAWEQYF | 15 | TRBJ2-7 | once | NA | TRBV11-2
TGTGCCAGCAGCATTACAGGGGGCTTGGGCTACGAGCAGTACTTC | CASSITGGLGYEQYF | 15 | TRBJ2-7 | NA | TRBD1 | TRBV7-3
TGTGCCAGCAGCTACAAGACAGGCCCGCTCACAGATACGCAGTATTTT | CASSYKTGPLTDTQYF | 16 | TRBJ2-3 | NA | NA | TRBV13
TGTGCCAGCAGCGGACTAGCGGGTAACAATGAGCAGTTCTTC | CASSGLAGNNEQFF | 14 | TRBJ2-1 | NA | TRBD2 | TRBV27
TGTGCCAGCAGCTTAGACGGGAGGGCCTACGAGCAGTACTTC | CASSLDGRAYEQYF | 14 | TRBJ2-7 | NA | TRBD2 | TRBV7-6
TGTGCCAGCAGTTCTGGGGCGGGAGAGAGGCCAGATACGCAGTATTTT | CASSSGAGERPDTQYF | 16 | TRBJ2-3 | NA | TRBD2 | TRBV27
TGTGCCAGCAGCTTGGCGGCTAGCGGAGCCAATGAGCAGTTCTTC | CASSLAASGANEQFF | 15 | TRBJ2-1 | NA | TRBD2 | TRBV5-6
TGTGCCAGCAGGCTAAGCGGGAGAGACAAGTTCTTC | CASRLSGRDKFF | 12 | TRBJ2-1 | NA | TRBD2 | TRBV14
TGTGCCAGCAGCAGGGCGTACCAAGAGACCCAGTACTTC | CASSRAYQETQYF | 13 | TRBJ2-5 | NA | NA | TRBV7-9
TGTGCCAGCAGCTTTTACGCGGAGGACTACAATGAGCAGTTCTTC | CASSFYAEDYNEQFF | 15 | TRBJ2-1 | NA | NA | TRBV5-5
TGTGCCATCGGGACTAGCGGGAGAAATGAGCAGTTCTTC | CAIGTSGRNEQFF | 13 | TRBJ2-1 | NA | TRBD2 | TRBV6-5
TGTGCCAGCGGCCCGAGCGTGAATGAGCAGTTCTTC | CASGPSVNEQFF | 12 | TRBJ2-1 | once | NA | TRBV9
TGTGCCAGCAGTGAACGGATGAACACTGAAGCTTTCTTT | CASSERMNTEAFF | 13 | TRBJ1-1 | NA | NA | TRBV6-1
TGTGCCAGCAGTTACACGCTGGTTAGCACAGATACGCAGTATTTT | CASSYTLVSTDTQYF | 15 | TRBJ2-3 | NA | NA | TRBV6-6
TGTGCCAGCAGCCAACTAGGACTAGCGGGAGGAGATGAGCAGTTCTTC | CASSQLGLAGGDEQFF | 16 | TRBJ2-1 | once | TRBD2 | TRBV7-9
TGTGCCAGCAGCTTAAGCAAGACAGGGACTCCCGAGACCCAGTACTTC | CASSLSKTGTPETQYF | 16 | TRBJ2-5 | NA | NA | TRBV7-3
TGTGCCAGCAGCTTTTCCCCCACTGGGGGCAATGAGCAGTTCTTC | CASSFSPTGGNEQFF | 15 | TRBJ2-1 | NA | NA | TRBV7-9
TGTGCCAGTAGTATCCGAGACCATAGAGAGCAGTACTTC | CASSIRDHREQYF | 13 | TRBJ2-7 | NA | NA | TRBV19
TGTGCCAGCAACCAGGGGTTAGGCAGGGGCTACACCTTC | CASNQGLGRGYTF | 13 | TRBJ1-2 | NA | NA | TRBV5-6
TGTGCCAGCAGTTACGGGGACAGGGTGGCAGATACGCAGTATTTT | CASSYGDRVADTQYF | 15 | TRBJ2-3 | NA | TRBD1 | TRBV6-5
TGCGCCAGCAGCCAGGCCGGGACAGGGGCCTACGAGCAGTACTTC | CASSQAGTGAYEQYF | 15 | TRBJ2-7 | NA | TRBD1 | TRBV4-1
TGCAGCGTTGGTATATGGACAGTGCTCTACGAGCAGTACTTC | CSVGIWTVLYEQYF | 14 | TRBJ2-7 | NA | NA | TRBV29-1
TGTGCCAGCAGCTTAGGGGTGGTCTATGGCTACACCTTC | CASSLGVVYGYTF | 13 | TRBJ1-2 | NA | NA | TRBV13
TGTGCCAGCAGCCATCCCGACGAAATCTTAGCGGGAGGGCCCCCCAATGAGCAGTTCTTC | CASSHPDEILAGGPPNEQFF | 20 | TRBJ2-1 | NA | TRBD2 | TRBV5-8
TGTGCCAGCAGTGGTGGACAGGGGAAGCTCTCCGAGCAGTACTTC | CASSGGQGKLSEQYF | 15 | TRBJ2-7 | NA | TRBD1 | TRBV2